This passage covers 14 T cell receptor beta chains from one sample sequenced in a study of Tregs in tolerant kidney transplant recipients. Here immunoSEQ multiplex PCR was the method, and the copy in TCRdb shows in-frame clones only, minus some. Of around 4,300 clones listed, over 50% are singletons. Antigens of these TCRs are unknown. Sequenced: CD8+ T cells from blood cultured with allogeneic cells. These receptors were obtained from a human donor in good health.

The V and J genes are TRBV7-2 and TRBJ2-3; tentatively, D is TRBD1 or TRBD2 (6 bases each). Germline V lookup: CDR1 SGHTA, CDR2 FQGNSA. The V gene lost 8 bases and the J gene lost 5 bases, with 14 bases spanning the gap. This CDR3 region has 13 residues. As DNA, the CDR3 is TGTGCCAGCGGGGGGCAGCTAGTAGATACGCAGTATTTT. It specifies CASGGQLVDTQYF.

This clone showed up just a few times. The CDR3 spells CASSLGTGAYGYTF. The CDR3 region has the DNA TGTGCCAGCAGCCTCGGAACAGGGGCCTATGGCTACACCTTC. V and J are TRBV14 and TRBJ1-2; 7 bases agree with TRBD1. CDR1 and CDR2 from the germline V gene are SGHDN and FVKESK. Trimming removed 4 bases from V and 4 bases from J; junction bases left unmatched: 6. This CDR3 is 14 amino acids long.

This clone has a handful of counts. The rearrangement uses TRBV5-6 and TRBJ1-1; D gene unclear. CDR3 length equals 15 residues. The V and J ends lost 2 bases and 4 bases respectively, with 15 bases between them. The germline CDR1 and CDR2 sequences are SGHDT and YYEEEE. The CDR3 DNA follows: TGTGCCAGCAGCTTCATAGTACTCGGACGCACTGAAGCTTTCTTT. This gives the protein CASSFIVLGRTEAFF.

The rearrangement uses TRBV7-6 and TRBJ2-2, with 9 bases matching TRBD2. The germline V gene encodes CDR1 SGHVS and CDR2 FNYEAQ. J was trimmed by 3 bases and V by 3 bases; bases with no gene match: 5. The CDR3 is made up of 16 amino acids. In DNA form, the CDR3 reads TGTGCCAGCAGCTTCGCGGGAGGGTTGGACACCGGGGAGCTGTTTTTT. This sequence encodes CASSFAGGLDTGELFF. Looking up the rest from reference TRBV7-6 and TRBJ2-2 gives the full variable domain: GAGVSQSPRYKVTKRGQDVALRCDPISGHVSLYWYRQALGQGPEFLTYFNYEAQQDKSGLPNDRFSAERPEGSISTLTIQRTEQRDSAMYRCASSFAGGLDTGELFFGEGSRLTVL.

In its sample, this clone was seen a few times. The rearrangement uses TRBV4-1 and TRBJ2-7; no clear D. CDR3 size: 11 residues. V lost 1 base and J lost 6, with 4 bases in between. CDR1 and CDR2 (germline): MGHRA, YSYEKL. The DNA of the CDR3 is TGCGCCAGCAGCCAAGGGGTCGAGCAGTACTTC. Translation gives CASSQGVEQYF.

The J gene is TRBJ1-1, the V gene TRBV6-6, with D hard to call. The CDR3 totals 11 residues. Germline V CDR1 and CDR2: MNHNY, SVGAGI (reference sequence). V shed 2 bases and J shed 7 bases, with 5 bases lying between them. DNA for the CDR3: TGTGCCAGCAGTTACGACGGTGAAGCTTTCTTT. Protein sequence: CASSYDGEAFF.

This rearrangement joins TRBV25-1 to TRBJ2-1; perhaps TRBD2 as D (6 bases). The CDR3 loop spans 16 amino acids. Trimming removed 0 bases from V and 8 bases from J, with 17 bases in between. Germline CDR1 and CDR2: MGHDK and SYGVNS. The CDR3 coding sequence is TGTGCCAGCAGTGAATATGAGCGGGCGACTCACTATGAGCAGTTCTTC. Translated, it gives CASSEYERATHYEQFF. Full variable domain (missing parts from reference TRBV25-1 and TRBJ2-1): EADIYQTPRYLVIGTGKKITLECSQTMGHDKMYWYQQDPGMELHLIHYSYGVNSTEKGDLSSESTVSRIRTEHFPLTLESARPSHTSQYLCASSEYERATHYEQFFGPGTRLTVL.

The chain joins TRBV6-6 to TRBJ2-3; a weak D match, TRBD1 (6 bases). There are 14 residues in the CDR3. V lost 5 bases and J lost 4, with 13 bases in between. In germline, CDR1 is MNHNY, CDR2 SVGAGI (reference sequence). The CDR3 DNA follows: TGTGCCAGCAGTGGGGGCCTGGGGCCAGATACGCAGTATTTT. Amino acid sequence: CASSGGLGPDTQYF.

The rearrangement uses TRBV19 and TRBJ2-7; TRBD1 aligns across 9 bases. In germline, CDR1 is LNHDA, CDR2 SQIVND (reference sequence). The CDR3 contains 16 residues. With 3 bases clipped from V and 5 bases from J, the junction kept 11 bases outside the gene matches. CDR3: CASSILGPGQGHEQYF. Here the CDR3 DNA reads TGTGCCAGTAGTATCCTCGGGCCGGGACAGGGACACGAGCAGTACTTC.

By share of the sample, this clone is large. This chain joins TRBV2 and TRBJ1-2; 9 positions agree with TRBD1. CDR3 length: 15 residues. Germline assignment: CDR1 SNHLY and CDR2 FYNNEI. Unmatched junction bases numbered 8, after V lost 6 bases and J lost 3 bases. As DNA, the CDR3 is TGTGCCAGCAGCCTCGACAGGGGGGCTGACTATGGCTACACCTTC. This encodes CASSLDRGADYGYTF.

The rearrangement uses TRBV5-4 and TRBJ2-7; 7 bases map to TRBD2. CDR1 is SGHNT and CDR2 is YYREEE in the germline V gene (reference sequence). There are 15 residues in the CDR3. The junction had 5 bases not matched to a gene; V was cut back by 0 bases and J by 2 bases. The CDR3 DNA reads TGTGCCAGCAGCTTGGAGGCTAGCGGAACCTACGAGCAGTACTTC. It translates to CASSLEASGTYEQYF.

This clone was recorded once. The chain combines TRBV4-1 with TRBJ2-5, with a tentative D call TRBD1 (6 bases). The J call may be incorrect, as the DNA end agrees better with TRBJ2-7. The CDR3 is made up of 16 amino acids. Germline V gene lookup returns CDR1 MGHRA and CDR2 YSYEKL. CDR3 nucleotides: TGCGCCAGCAGCCAGCCACCCCAGGGGCTGATGGACGAGCAGTACTTC. Its translation: CASSQPPQGLMDEQYF.

This clone was seen a few times. The chain carries TRBV2 and TRBJ1-2, with 7 bases matching TRBD1. J was trimmed by 7 bases and V by 7 bases; bases with no gene match: 18. The CDR3 totals 16 residues. Germline loops: CDR1 SNHLY, CDR2 FYNNEI. In DNA form, the CDR3 reads TGTGCCAGCATGGGAGAACCAGGGACAGAATCCCGTGGCTACACCTTC. Residues: CASMGEPGTESRGYTF.

The genes are TRBV29-1 and TRBJ2-1, with D unresolved. The germline V and J ends were trimmed by 0 bases and 5 bases, with 11 bases remaining between them. The germline CDR1 and CDR2 sequences are SQVTM and ANQGSEA. The CDR3 covers 14 residues. The CDR3 nucleotides read TGCAGCGTTGAAGAGGATCGAACGGACAATGAGCAGTTCTTC. Protein product: CSVEEDRTDNEQFF.